This T cell receptor beta chain appears in the sequencing data of a study of blood T cell repertoires in COVID-19. As originally analysed: Nucleated cell counts were estimated from reference gene primer amplification. Clones were read by immunoSEQ multiplex PCR, and TCRdb kept only the in-frame ones, dropping some. V and J calls and clone size are as listed in that table; D and trimming were resolved from the DNA. Found here are approximately 280,000 clones, around 90% of them singletons; the top ten hold about 1.7%. Trimming removed 3 bases at V and 3 bases at J, with 9 bases between. CDR1 GTSNPN and CDR2 SVGIG come from the germline V gene (reference sequence). This CDR3 region has 12 residues. Cohort placement rested on clinical history that participants reported themselves.

V gene TRBV30 combines with J gene TRBJ2-7; D call uncertain. The receptor was isolated from a woman in her late teens or twenties with acute COVID-19. Source material: PBMCs or T cells enriched from blood (not recorded which). The CDR3 DNA reads as TGTGCCTGGAGCCTTCTAGGCTACGAGCAGTACTTC. Translation: CAWSLLGYEQYF.